The rows below give T cell receptor beta chains drawn from one sample of a study of cytomegalovirus exposure and HLA in healthy donors. The data were produced by immunoSEQ multiplex PCR, yet TCRdb's version contains in-frame clones alone and is incomplete. The sample lists approximately 140,000 clones, approximately 87% occurring once. The sequenced material came from PBMCs. The receptors shown here come from a man in his late teens or twenties in good health and CMV-seronegative. Both conserved end residues are part of each CDR3. Each record gives: J gene, V gene, clone size, D gene, CDR3 DNA, CDR3 protein. A D gene is named only where the DNA matches it firmly. Not every row has a clone size; where given, it reads once, few, many or a size class.

TRBJ1-5 TRBV19 - - TGTGCCAGTAGTATAGGGAATGTGGGAGTAAATCAGCCCCAGCATTTT CASSIGNVGVNQPQHF
TRBJ2-2 TRBV7-8 - TRBD2 TGTGCCAGCAGCTTAACGACTAGCGGGACCGGGGAGCTGTTTTTT CASSLTTSGTGELFF
TRBJ2-5 TRBV27 - TRBD1 TGTGCCAGCAGTTCAACCGGGACAGGGGATCGAGAGACCCAGTACTTC CASSSTGTGDRETQYF
TRBJ1-5 TRBV5-8 once - TGTGCCAGCAGCACAAGGGACTACCCTTATAGCAATCAGCCCCAGCATTTT CASSTRDYPYSNQPQHF
TRBJ2-2 TRBV6-4 many TRBD1 TGTGCCAGCAGTGCAACAGGGGACACCGGGGAGCTGTTTTTT CASSATGDTGELFF
TRBJ1-5 TRBV30 - - TGTGCCTGGAGTGTAGGGGCTACTGGGGGCAATCAGCCCCAGCATTTT CAWSVGATGGNQPQHF
TRBJ2-1 TRBV28 - TRBD2 TGTGCCAGCAGTCTCCCCTCTAGCGGGAGGGCCATTGAGCAGTTCTTC CASSLPSSGRAIEQFF
TRBJ1-1 TRBV7-9 - TRBD1 TGTGCCAGCAGGTCCTACGGACAGGAGGAAGCTTTCTTT CASRSYGQEEAFF
TRBJ2-3 TRBV5-1 - TRBD1 TGCGCCAGCAGTTGGACAGGGGGTATGGTCGATACGCAGTATTTT CASSWTGGMVDTQYF
TRBJ2-1 TRBV28 - - TGTGCCAGCAGTAACTATGAGCAGTTCTTC CASSNYEQFF
TRBJ1-5 TRBV5-6 - - TGTGCCAGCAGCGAAAGGACAGCTGTCAATCAGTCCCAGCATTTT CASSERTAVNQSQHF